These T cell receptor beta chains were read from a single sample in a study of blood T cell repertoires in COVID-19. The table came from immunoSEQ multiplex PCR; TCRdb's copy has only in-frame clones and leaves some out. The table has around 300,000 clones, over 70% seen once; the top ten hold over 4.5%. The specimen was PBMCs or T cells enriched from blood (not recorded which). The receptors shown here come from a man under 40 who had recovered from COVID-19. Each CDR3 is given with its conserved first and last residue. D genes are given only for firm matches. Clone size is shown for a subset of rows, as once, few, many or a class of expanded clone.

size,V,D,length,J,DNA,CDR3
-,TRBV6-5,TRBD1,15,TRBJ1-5,TGTGCCAGCCGCAGGGGGCACTCGGGAAATCAGCCCCAGCATTTT,CASRRGHSGNQPQHF
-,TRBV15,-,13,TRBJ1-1,TGTGCCACAAGAACTACAGGCCTTGTAGAAGCTTTCTTT,CATRTTGLVEAFF
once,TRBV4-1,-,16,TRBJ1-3,TGCGCCAGCAGCCAGGTAGACAGTGTAGCTGGAAACACCATATATTTT,CASSQVDSVAGNTIYF
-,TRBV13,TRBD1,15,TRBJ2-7,TGTGCCAGCAGCTTAGCAGGGGGTAGTCCCTACGAGCAGTACTTC,CASSLAGGSPYEQYF
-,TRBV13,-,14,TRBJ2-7,TGTGCCAGCAGCTTAGGATGGGGAGCTGACGAGCAGTACTTC,CASSLGWGADEQYF
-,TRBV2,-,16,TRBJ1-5,TGTGCCAGCAGTGAATCAAGGGGGTTGGGGGATCAGCCCCAGCATTTT,CASSESRGLGDQPQHF
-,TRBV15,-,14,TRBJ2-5,TGTGCCACCAGCAGAGTTGGGTCCGGGGAGACCCAGTACTTC,CATSRVGSGETQYF
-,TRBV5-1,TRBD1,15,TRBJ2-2,TGCGCCAGCAGCTCGGACAGGGGCCCCACCGGGGAGCTGTTTTTT,CASSSDRGPTGELFF
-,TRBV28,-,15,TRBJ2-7,TGTGCCAGCGTACCAGGGCACCAGGCGAGGTACGAGCAGTACTTC,CASVPGHQARYEQYF
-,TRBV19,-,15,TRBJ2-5,TGTGCCAGTAGTTCCGGCGGGACGCCAAAAGCGGCCCAGTACTTC,CASSSGGTPKAAQYF
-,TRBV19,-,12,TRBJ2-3,TGTGCCAGTTCTCAGGGGCCAGATACGCAGTATTTT,CASSQGPDTQYF
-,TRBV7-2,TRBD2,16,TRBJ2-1,TGTGCCAGCAGCTTAGTTTCTAGCGGGGGGGCCCATGAGCAGTTCTTC,CASSLVSSGGAHEQFF
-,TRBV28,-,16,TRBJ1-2,TGTGCCAGCAGCTCTCAGATCCCTGGGAGTCGGCATGGCTACACCTTC,CASSSQIPGSRHGYTF
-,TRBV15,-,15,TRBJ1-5,TGTGCCACCAGCAGCGGCAGGGTTGGCAATCAGCCCCAGCATTTT,CATSSGRVGNQPQHF
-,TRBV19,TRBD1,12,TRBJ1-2,TGTGCCAGCAGGTTCGGGACAGGTGGCTACACCTTC,CASRFGTGGYTF
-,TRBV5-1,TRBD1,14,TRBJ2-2,TGCGCCAGCAGCGCACGGACAGGGGCCGGGGAGCTGTTTTTT,CASSARTGAGELFF
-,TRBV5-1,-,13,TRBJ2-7,TGCGCCAGCAGCTTTAGTTCCTCCTACGAGCAGTACTTC,CASSFSSSYEQYF
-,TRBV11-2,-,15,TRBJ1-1,TGTGCCAGCAGCTCTAGCTTTTGGGGGGGGTCTGAAGCTTTCTTT,CASSSSFWGGSEAFF
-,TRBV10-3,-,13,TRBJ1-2,TGTGCCATCAGCGAAACAGTGACCTATGGCTACACCTTC,CAISETVTYGYTF
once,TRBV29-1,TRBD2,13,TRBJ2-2,TGCAGCGCCCTAGCGGGGGTTACCGGGGAGCTGTTTTTT,CSALAGVTGELFF
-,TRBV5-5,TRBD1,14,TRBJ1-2,TGTGCCAGCAGCTTTGACAGGGGGCTCTATGGCTACACCTTC,CASSFDRGLYGYTF
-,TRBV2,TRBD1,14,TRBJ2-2,TGTGCCAGCAGTGACAGGGGGCGCACCGGGGAGCTGTTTTTT,CASSDRGRTGELFF
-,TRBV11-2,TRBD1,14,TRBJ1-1,TGTGCCAGCAGCTTGGAAAGGACAGGCGGTGAAGCTTTCTTT,CASSLERTGGEAFF
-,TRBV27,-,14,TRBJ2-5,TGTGCCAGCAGGCCCTCGGGGAGACAAGAGACCCAGTACTTC,CASRPSGRQETQYF
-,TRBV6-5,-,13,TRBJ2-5,TGTGCCAGCAGCACCCACAGGGCCGAGACCCAGTACTTC,CASSTHRAETQYF
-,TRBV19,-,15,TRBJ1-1,TGTGCCAGTAGTATAGATCAGCCGGGTGCGACTGAAGCTTTCTTT,CASSIDQPGATEAFF
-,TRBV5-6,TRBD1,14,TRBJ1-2,TGTGCCAGCAGCTCCTCGACAGGGCCCTATGGCTACACCTTC,CASSSSTGPYGYTF
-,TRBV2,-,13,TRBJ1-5,TGTGCCAGCAGTGAACGGGGGTATCAGCCCCAGCATTTT,CASSERGYQPQHF
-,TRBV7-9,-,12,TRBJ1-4,TGTGCCAGCAGCTCCCAGGGTCTTGAACTGTTTTTT,CASSSQGLELFF
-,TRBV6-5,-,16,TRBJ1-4,TGTGCCAGCAGTTACGTCGCCGGGTCAGCTAATGAAAAACTGTTTTTT,CASSYVAGSANEKLFF
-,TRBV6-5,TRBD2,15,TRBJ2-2,TGTGCCAGCAGTTTACTAGCGGGGGGCACCGGGGAGCTGTTTTTT,CASSLLAGGTGELFF
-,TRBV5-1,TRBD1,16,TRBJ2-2,TGCGCCAGCAGCCGCTCCCCCGACAGGGCCACCGGGGAGCTGTTTTTT,CASSRSPDRATGELFF
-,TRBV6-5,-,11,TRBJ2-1,TGTGCCAGCACTAAATACAATGAGCAGTTCTTC,CASTKYNEQFF
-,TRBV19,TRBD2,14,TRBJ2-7,TGTGCCAGTACCCCCGGGGGGGGTTTCTACGAGCAGTACTTC,CASTPGGGFYEQYF
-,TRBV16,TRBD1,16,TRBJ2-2,TGTGCCATCACGCTTCCGGGACAGGGGATTTCCGGGGAGCTGTTTTTT,CAITLPGQGISGELFF
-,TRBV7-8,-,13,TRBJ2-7,TGTGCCAGCCGTCCCGGGGACTCCTACGAGCAGTACTTC,CASRPGDSYEQYF
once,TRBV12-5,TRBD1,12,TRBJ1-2,TGTGCTAGTGGTTTGGGGACAGGAGTCTACACCTTC,CASGLGTGVYTF
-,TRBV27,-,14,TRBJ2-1,TGTGCCAGCAAATCGTCCGTTTCCTACAATGAGCAGTTCTTC,CASKSSVSYNEQFF
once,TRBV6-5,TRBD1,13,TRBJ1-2,TGTGCCAGCAGTCCCCCAGGGGGCGATGGCTACACCTTC,CASSPPGGDGYTF
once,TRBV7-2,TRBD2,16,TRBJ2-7,TGTGCCAGCAGCTTAGCGCGGGCGGGGGTTATCTACGAGCAGTACTTC,CASSLARAGVIYEQYF
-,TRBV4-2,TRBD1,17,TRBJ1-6,TGTGCCAGCAGCCAAGAATTCGACAGGGCGAGCAATTCACCCCTCCACTTT,CASSQEFDRASNSPLHF
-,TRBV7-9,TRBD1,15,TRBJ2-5,TGTGCCAGCAGCTTAGGCGGGACAGGGAAAGAGACCCAGTACTTC,CASSLGGTGKETQYF
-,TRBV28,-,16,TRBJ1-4,TGTGCCAGCAGTTTATCTCCGTCGGGTTCGGGGGAAAAACTGTTTTTT,CASSLSPSGSGEKLFF
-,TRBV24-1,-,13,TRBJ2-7,TGTGCCACCAGTGATTTGACGGGTGCGGTGCAGTACTTC,CATSDLTGAVQYF
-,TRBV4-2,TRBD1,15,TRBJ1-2,TGTGCCAGCAGCCCTGACAGGGAAGCTAACTATGGCTACACCTTC,CASSPDREANYGYTF
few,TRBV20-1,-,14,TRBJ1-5,TGCAGTGCTAGTCTCGCCGCGGGGTATCAGCCCCAGCATTTT,CSASLAAGYQPQHF
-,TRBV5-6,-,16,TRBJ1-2,TGTGCCAGCAGCCCGGGGGGGGGTTCCCCTCTTTATGGCTACACCTTC,CASSPGGGSPLYGYTF
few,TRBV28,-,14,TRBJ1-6,TGTGCCTCACTGGCGGAACCAAGAAATTCACCCCTCCACTTT,CASLAEPRNSPLHF